These T cell receptor beta chains were read from a single sample in a study of blood T cell repertoires in COVID-19. This table comes from immunoSEQ multiplex PCR, and its TCRdb copy is limited to in-frame clones, with some not included. Found here are 250,000 to 350,000 clones, around 90% of them singletons; the top ten hold 6% to 7%. What was sequenced was PBMCs or T cells enriched from blood (not recorded which). The receptors here all came from a woman aged 40 to 50 who had recovered from COVID-19. Both conserved end residues are part of each CDR3. The size field is filled for only some rows; it gives once, few, many or a size class.

clone size,V gene,CDR3 length,CDR3 protein
.,TRBV7-6,15,CASSLLRGINTEAFF
.,TRBV4-1,16,CASSQERGGTWAEAFF
.,TRBV4-1,15,CASKTGQTGANVLTF
once,TRBV14,17,CASSQDRLAPSTDTQYF
.,TRBV7-2,15,CASSRGTSGTSEQYF
.,TRBV28,15,CASSGRQGGNSPLHF
.,TRBV7-2,16,CASSMRTSVMADTQYF
once,TRBV5-8,15,CASSLVGGGRYEQYF
.,TRBV6-5,13,CASRTTGNSPLHF
.,TRBV7-8,15,CASSLEGTVNTEAFF
.,TRBV15,13,CATSSSEGSEAFF
.,TRBV6-1,17,CASSEESLAASTDTQYF
.,TRBV7-2,17,CASSLGVTSGSYNEQFF
.,TRBV7-9,14,CASSLREEFYEQYF
few,TRBV27,16,CASSYGTSGGTGELFF
.,TRBV20-1,15,CSASVGTGAGETQYF
.,TRBV6-2/TRBV6-3,12,CASSDSDYEQYF
.,TRBV10-3,12,CATRDPGHEQYF
.,TRBV3-1/TRBV3-2,15,CASSRGGARTNEQFF
once,TRBV7-6,15,CASSATGSNTGELFF
once,TRBV28,15,CASSPGGASYNEQFF
.,TRBV5-6,14,CASSFGQGANEQYF
.,TRBV6-2/TRBV6-3,14,CASSWRRENTEAFF
.,TRBV6-4,14,CASSRDWGVNEQFF
few,TRBV10-3,15,CAISGSGTGGHEQYF
.,TRBV6-2/TRBV6-3,20,CASSPGHAGGGGRGLDTQYF
.,TRBV14,16,CASSQVTGAWGTEAFF
.,TRBV11-2,17,CASTRLGGGTRTDTQYF
.,TRBV6-2/TRBV6-3,16,CASSYVSYGAADTQYF
.,TRBV5-1,13,CASSYGQGYGYTF
few,TRBV18,16,CASSDTGSEWNQPQHF
.,TRBV7-2,12,CASSLEVGGAFF
.,TRBV29-1,12,CSVLNSGNTIYF
.,TRBV23-1,16,CASSQSGGTGIQPQHF
.,TRBV4-2,14,CASLSGLADNEQFF
.,TRBV4-3,15,CASSQDWASYNEQFF
.,TRBV15,17,CATSRPGQGSGANVLTF
.,TRBV30,16,CAWSVPLGQGDHTIYF